These T cell receptor beta chains were read from a single sample in a study of shared clonotypes between healthy human individuals. The assay was immunoSEQ multiplex PCR, and TCRdb's table has in-frame clones only and misses some. The profile covers roughly 1 million clones, with 70% to 80% appearing a single time and 0.5% to 0.6% taken by the ten largest. Sequences were obtained from memory CD4+ T cells from PBMCs. These receptors originate from a young man in good health. Some clones in this sample may be carry-over from other donors' samples. The CDR3 runs from the conserved cysteine through the conserved F or W. The order of the fields is V gene, J gene, clone size, CDR3 protein. Clone size appears in some rows only: once, few, many, or a class for an expanded clone.

>TRBV7-2|TRBJ2-5|NA
CASSLAKDPGLETQYF
>TRBV4-2|TRBJ2-3|NA
CASSQGELAGVRMGTDTQYF
>TRBV10-3|TRBJ2-1|NA
CAISPDSYNEQFF
>TRBV5-1|TRBJ1-1|NA
CASTIQGNTEAFF
>TRBV28|TRBJ1-1|few
CASSRTGMWGKMNTEAFF
>TRBV28|TRBJ2-4|NA
CASSLPGTDRTKNIQYF
>TRBV9|TRBJ2-3|few
CASSVAPTGGADTQYF
>TRBV28|TRBJ1-2|NA
CASRSPMDGYTF
>TRBV4-1|TRBJ2-7|NA
CASSLLLAGVSLLYF
>TRBV11-2|TRBJ1-2|NA
CASSLSDSGYGYTF
>TRBV28|TRBJ2-1|NA
CASSLRASGSTNEQFF
>TRBV2|TRBJ2-2|NA
CALQRERTGELFF
>TRBV6-1|TRBJ1-1|once
CASSAAGNTEAFF
>TRBV28|TRBJ1-3|NA
CASSQGNTGNTIYF
>TRBV9|TRBJ2-3|NA
CASSVTGADTQYF
>TRBV2|TRBJ1-1|NA
CASSVERSNTEAFF
>TRBV2|TRBJ2-7|NA
CASSGQGYEQYF
>TRBV28|TRBJ2-7|NA
CASSSEYEQYF
>TRBV5-1|TRBJ2-3|NA
CASSSQGQGQYF
>TRBV28|TRBJ2-3|NA
CASSLSRGLPSQYF
>TRBV15|TRBJ2-1|NA
CATSRALGAGDPHEQFF
>TRBV6-9|TRBJ2-7|NA
CASRTPIRDRVLRVYNEQYF
>TRBV5-1|TRBJ2-7|NA
CASSYRGNEQYF
>TRBV10-3|TRBJ1-1|many
CAISEGNTEAFF
>TRBV5-1|TRBJ1-1|NA
CASRTGGTEAFF
>TRBV5-1|TRBJ2-2|NA
CASSLIPGGPNTGELFF
>TRBV9|TRBJ2-1|NA
CASTRVNEQFF
>TRBV10-1|TRBJ2-2|NA
CASSESGRGTGELFF
>TRBV6-5|TRBJ2-7|NA
CASRADFGGSYEQYF
>TRBV5-4|TRBJ2-7|once
CATDTISGGEQYF
>TRBV18|TRBJ2-7|NA
CASSPERYEQYF
>TRBV5-1|TRBJ1-5|once
CASSLSTEQPQHF
>TRBV7-8|TRBJ2-1|NA
CASSPRDYEQFF
>TRBV4-1|TRBJ2-2|many
CASSQVDMGLATGELFF
>TRBV7-2|TRBJ2-2|few
CASSPRGREATGELFF
>TRBV7-9|TRBJ2-7|NA
CASSYSGGGEQYF
>TRBV6-5|TRBJ1-2|NA
CASSTQRGAYGYTF
>TRBV25-1|TRBJ2-3|NA
CASRPPNLSTDTQYF
>TRBV6-5|TRBJ2-7|NA
CASSPTGESSYEQYF
>TRBV15|TRBJ2-7|NA
CATSKGGGISYEQYF
>TRBV28|TRBJ2-7|NA
CASSFPGSHEQYF
>TRBV28|TRBJ2-7|NA
CASGPGDGSSYEQYF
>TRBV29-1|TRBJ2-1|NA
CSVEGWGPYYNEQFF
>TRBV7-9|TRBJ1-5|NA
CASSLVEGPSGTQHF
>TRBV11-2|TRBJ2-1|NA
CASSPTLAGGSNEQFF
>TRBV28|TRBJ2-3|NA
CASSFASRDTQYF
>TRBV7-9|TRBJ2-5|NA
CASSSTSGPQETQYF